In its sample, the clone carrying this T cell receptor (beta chain) was seen many times. V lost 4 bases and J lost 4, with 19 bases in between. In germline, CDR1 is LGHDT, CDR2 YNNKEL (reference sequence). This CDR3 is built from 16 residues. The data are from a study of glioma-infiltrating T cells. The iRepertoire nested amplicon-rescue multiplex PCR amplified TCR alpha and beta CDR3s from RNA. Input was 100-400 ng of tissue mRNA or PBMC total RNA. TCRdb used MiXCR to reprocess the multiplex PCR reads, holding one entry per CDR3 protein. The sample carries around 170,000 distinct CDR3 sequences, around 40% recorded once.

This chain connects TRBV3-1 to TRBJ2-5; D possibly matches TRBD1 or TRBD2 (5 bases each). The sequenced sample consisted of glioma tissue, nonneoplastic brain tissue, or PBMCs (not recorded which). The clonotype comes from a human donor with low-grade glioma or glioblastoma, undergoing nonglioma brain surgery, or in good health (not recorded which). DNA of the CDR3: TGTGCCAGCAGCCCTTTCGACAGCCCGAGGGGAGAGACCCAGTACTTC. It yields the protein CASSPFDSPRGETQYF.